This entry concerns a single TCR beta chain. The specificity of this receptor is unknown. Using the immunoSEQ assay, multiplex PCR amplified TCR beta CDR3 regions from an average of approximately 1,200 ng of genomic DNA per sample. The assay corrected primer bias using a complete synthetic TCR repertoire to establish an amplification baseline. Amplicons were sequenced on the Illumina platform. The original pipeline was this. Sequence errors were corrected by clustering with frequency ratios and a modified nearest-neighbor algorithm, and the sequences were then analyzed in the immunoSEQ Analyzer using IMGT gene definitions. At each rarefaction depth, TCR richness and evenness were averaged across 20 rarefaction repeats, and any sample with fewer sequences than the depth was left out. Wilcoxon rank sum tests with FDR correction were used to compare V, D and J gene relative abundances between the groups. In the blinded duplicates, the intraclass correlation was over 95% for TCR richness and averaged about 73% across fewer than 80 gene segments. In TCRdb, the immuneACCESS table is reduced to in-frame sequences with V and J assigned. These tables do not hold every clone; where another copy was compared, an unresolved V gene accounts for under half, and the others remain unexplained. V and J calls and clone size come straight from that table; D and trimming were deduced from the DNA. Per the sample table, the count is roughly 15,000 clones. The ten largest clones add up to 20% of the sample.

The data derive from a study of T cells in women clearing cervical HPV infection (dated by TCRdb to the late 2010s). A note on the overall study: The cases were roughly 25 women with histologically confirmed HPV16-related CIN3 or worse, and 2 of these cases were invasive cancers. The controls were about two dozen women whose single incident HPV16 infection cleared within 12 months with no development of precancer or cancer. Case blood was taken at the visit when the lesion was first identified, whereas control blood was taken when infection was no longer detected. Among cases, blood sampling occurred a median of roughly 160 days after lesion detection, with an interquartile range of about 90 to 230 days. Since only a few of the women had HLA typing available, the possibility that HLA type was acting as a confounder could not be ruled out. An exploratory proof-of-principle case-control study, nested within the Guanacaste HPV Natural History Study in Costa Rica, was conducted to compare TCR repertoires across cervical HPV16 outcomes. Cases and controls were matched on age within five years and on year of sample collection. A median age of approximately 30 years was observed in cases versus less than 40 in controls, and no significant differences in baseline characteristics were found. In the parent cohort, around 10,000 women aged 18 or older were enrolled in Guanacaste, Costa Rica, during about 1992 to 1994 and then followed for under 9 years. Five blinded duplicates per group were added as quality controls, so that 60 or so samples were obtained: around 50 participants and about 10 replicates.

Every participant had a single incident cervical HPV16 infection, and women with prevalent HPV16 infections were excluded. Cervical HPV DNA was detected by MY09/MY11 PCR and genotyped by dot-blot hybridization. Roughly 16 mL of heparinized blood were centrifuged, and the buffy coat was split into aliquots, frozen at -30 degrees C, and then kept at -80 degrees C. Genomic DNA was extracted from buffy coat specimens using QIAGEN kits. Findings and caveats that apply to the study as a whole: CIN3+ cases had significantly higher TCR repertoire richness than controls across sequencing depths, but evenness did not differ between the groups. T-cell numbers per sample were unknown, so richness differences could reflect varying T-cell content rather than repertoire biology. The cross-sectional design could not show whether the associations came before the infection or were a result of it, and neither effector/memory subsets nor HPV-specific T cells were isolated. By combining richness with V gene abundances, random forest classifiers separated cases from controls with an estimated AUC of around 0.8.

Source material: blood buffy coat. This TCR was recovered from a woman between 18 and 70 years old with a cervical HPV16 infection that either progressed to CIN3+ or cleared (not recorded which).

The CDR3 protein: CASSLGGTLEKLFF. The covered CDR3 bases are TGTGCCAGCAGCTTAGGAGGGACACTGGAAAAA. The V gene is TRBV5-5 and the J gene is TRBJ1-4, with TRBD1 perhaps the D gene, on 6 matching bases. Read sequence stops 3 residues before the CDR3 end, and the germline J gene provides the missing end. V is cut by 2 bases and J by 8 bases, and the space between the germline ends is 13 bases. Counted from cysteine to phenylalanine, this CDR3 has 14 amino acids. Only the CDR3 bases that were read are kept: 33 of them, in frame from base 1. CDR1 and CDR2 are drawn from the germline V gene (reference sequence): SGHKS, YYEKEE.